The 3 T cell receptor beta chains reported below all come from one sample, sequenced in a study of blood T cell repertoires in COVID-19. The protocol was immunoSEQ multiplex PCR, while the TCRdb copy is restricted to in-frame clones and leaves out a portion. Of roughly 60,000 clones in the sample, roughly 87% were seen once. The source material was peripheral blood. These receptors were collected from a man between 35 and 55 years old with COVID-19, enrolled during active disease.

The CDR3 is CASSFVQSGNTIYF. The DNA for the CDR3 is TGTGCCAGCAGCTTCGTACAGTCTGGAAACACCATATATTTT. This chain connects TRBV11-3 to TRBJ1-3; no clear D gene. Trimming removed 3 bases at V and 1 base at J, with 7 bases between. The CDR3 runs 14 residues. Per germline, CDR1 SGHNT and CDR2 YENEEA.

The V gene is TRBV5-4, the J gene TRBJ1-6, with TRBD1 identical over 7 bases. Per germline, CDR1 SGHNT and CDR2 YYREEE (reference sequence). V was clipped by 4 bases and J by 7 bases; unmatched bases: 14. The CDR3 consists of 17 residues. Written as DNA, the CDR3 is TGTGCCAGCAGCGGATGGGGTCCGGGACAGCTGAATTCACCCCTCCACTTT. This sequence encodes CASSGWGPGQLNSPLHF.

The CDR3 loop is CASSSRLAGGNNEQFF. As DNA, the CDR3 is TGTGCCAGCAGTTCCCGACTAGCGGGGGGCAACAATGAGCAGTTCTTC. This rearrangement joins TRBV27 to TRBJ2-1; TRBD2 matches 13 bases. The CDR3 is 16 amino acids. CDR1 and CDR2 from the germline V gene are MNHEY and SMNVEV (reference sequence). V trimming: 4 bases; J trimming: 5 bases; junction bases outside the gene matches: 5.